This T cell receptor beta chain was sequenced during a study of CD8 T cells in Susac syndrome. The T cells that were sequenced for TCR beta were CD8+ and CD4+ cells from blood. The control group consisted of healthy donors matched for age and sex. Bulk CD8+ and CD4+ cells came from magnetic negative isolation; CD8+ TEMRA by FACS. Random hexamers were used to reverse transcribe an amount of roughly 0.5 to 1 ug RNA. Across 54 Vbeta and 13 Jbeta, immunoSEQ multiplex PCR amplified TCR beta CDR3. Each CDR3 protein is one row after TCRdb ran MiXCR on the immunoSEQ multiplex PCR reads. Of just under 150,000 distinct CDR3 sequences in the sample, 94% were seen once. V lost 0 bases and J lost 2, with 9 bases in between. The germline V gene encodes CDR1 MNHNY and CDR2 SVGAGI (reference sequence). The CDR3 is made up of 15 amino acids.

The chain recombines TRBV6-6 with TRBJ2-3; maybe TRBD2 (6 bases). The TCR was taken from a human donor in good health. The sample taken for sequencing was CD4+ T cells from PBMCs. The CDR3 DNA reads TGTGCCAGCAGTTACTCCCGGGAGCACACAGATACGCAGTATTTT. Translated: CASSYSREHTDTQYF.